The rows below give T cell receptor beta chains drawn from one sample of a study of ipilimumab plus nivolumab after autologous stem cell transplantation. Data came from immunoSEQ multiplex PCR; TCRdb stores just in-frame clones and leaves some out. The sample yields around 21,000 clones, roughly four fifths seen once. The source was PBMCs, collected in a trial of ipilimumab plus nivolumab as post-transplant consolidation. The receptors originated from a male donor with diffuse large B-cell lymphoma. CDR3s include the opening cysteine and the closing phenylalanine or tryptophan. Fields, in order: V gene, clone size, J gene, D gene, CDR3 DNA, CDR3 protein. D genes are given only for firm matches. A clone size is listed for some rows: how often the clone was seen (once, few, many), or a class if it is expanded.

TRBV6-5	-	TRBJ2-7	-	TGTGCCAGCAGCCAAAGGGGGGGGGATCTGGACGAGCAGTACTTC	CASSQRGGDLDEQYF
TRBV5-4	few	TRBJ1-2	-	TGTGCCAGCAGCTTGGACACCCTTTATGCTAACTATGGCTACACCTTC	CASSLDTLYANYGYTF
TRBV5-4	-	TRBJ2-4	-	TGTGCCAGCAGCATGTCCGAACAGGGTTCCATTCAGTACTTC	CASSMSEQGSIQYF
TRBV30	once	TRBJ1-1	TRBD1	TGTGCCTGGAGTAAACTTACGACAGGGAGCACTGAAGCTTTCTTT	CAWSKLTTGSTEAFF
TRBV10-3	few	TRBJ1-1	-	TGTGCCATCAGTGATCCCGTGTCGGGGGTAAGGACTGAAGCTTTCTTT	CAISDPVSGVRTEAFF
TRBV7-9	-	TRBJ2-5	TRBD2	TGTGCCAGCAGCTTAGCATCGGCTAGCGGGGAAGAGACCCAGTACTTC	CASSLASASGEETQYF
TRBV2	-	TRBJ2-5	-	TGTGCCAGCAGTGTAAGAGAGACCCAGTACTTC	CASSVRETQYF
TRBV5-4	-	TRBJ2-3	TRBD1	TGTGCCAGCAGCATCCGGGACAGGGAGCGGACGCAGTATTTT	CASSIRDRERTQYF
TRBV2	medium-sized	TRBJ2-2	-	TGTGCCAGCACTCACCAGCAGGGAGGGAACACCGGGGAGCTGTTTTTT	CASTHQQGGNTGELFF
TRBV6-6	-	TRBJ1-1	-	TGTGCCAGCAGTTACGGTCGTACTGAAGCTTTCTTT	CASSYGRTEAFF
TRBV6-5	-	TRBJ1-1	TRBD1	TGTGCCAGCAGTTACACCTGGGGACAGACCACTGAAGCTTTCTTT	CASSYTWGQTTEAFF
TRBV5-1	-	TRBJ2-7	-	TGCGCCAGCAGCTTGGACAGAAATCTTTACGAGCAGTACTTC	CASSLDRNLYEQYF
TRBV18	-	TRBJ2-7	TRBD1	TGTGCCAGCTCACCAGGGACAGGAGGGGACGAGCAGTACTTC	CASSPGTGGDEQYF
TRBV6-5	-	TRBJ1-1	TRBD1	TGTGCCAGCACCAAACAGGGGGCGAGCACTGAAGCTTTCTTT	CASTKQGASTEAFF
TRBV4-2	-	TRBJ2-5	TRBD2	TGTGCCAGCAGCCCCAGCTTGGGGGGGGTAAAGACCCAGTACTTC	CASSPSLGGVKTQYF
TRBV5-8	-	TRBJ1-1	-	TGTGCCAGCAGCTTGGCCCGGTACACTGAAGCTTTCTTT	CASSLARYTEAFF
TRBV5-5	-	TRBJ2-7	-	TGTGCCAGCAGCTCAAGATTAGGGTACGAGCAGTACTTC	CASSSRLGYEQYF
TRBV13	few	TRBJ2-7	TRBD1	TGTGCCAGCAGCCTAGACAGGGACTCCTACGAGCAGTACTTC	CASSLDRDSYEQYF
TRBV4-1	-	TRBJ2-1	TRBD2	TGCGCCAGCAGCCAAGATCTGGCGGGGGGGGAGCAGTTCTTC	CASSQDLAGGEQFF
TRBV4-2	-	TRBJ2-1	-	TGTGCCAGCAGCCCCACTGGGAGCTCCTACAATGAGCAGTTCTTC	CASSPTGSSYNEQFF
TRBV6-6	-	TRBJ2-3	-	TGTGCCAGCAGTTACTCTGGTAGTTGGGATACGCAGTATTTT	CASSYSGSWDTQYF
TRBV15	-	TRBJ1-3	-	TGTGCCACCAGCAGAGATCCGGATGGAAACACCATATATTTT	CATSRDPDGNTIYF
TRBV9	-	TRBJ2-1	-	TGTGCCAGCAGCCTCCTTAGTTTGGGGGAGCAGTTCTTC	CASSLLSLGEQFF
TRBV4-2	-	TRBJ2-7	-	TGTGCCAGCAGCCCAGGGAGCTCCTACGAGCAGTACTTC	CASSPGSSYEQYF
TRBV13	-	TRBJ1-2	TRBD1	TGTGCCAGCAGCTTAGGGGGGGACAGGCCCAGTCTCTATGGCTACACCTTC	CASSLGGDRPSLYGYTF
TRBV27	few	TRBJ2-7	-	TGTGCCAGCAGTCGGGGGGACATCTACGAGCAGTACTTC	CASSRGDIYEQYF
TRBV5-1	-	TRBJ2-4	TRBD1	TGCGCCAGCAGCTTGGGTACAGGGGTAAACATTCAGTACTTC	CASSLGTGVNIQYF
TRBV5-1	few	TRBJ2-2	-	TGCGCCAGCAGCTACGTCCAGACCGGGGAGCTGTTTTTT	CASSYVQTGELFF
TRBV5-1	-	TRBJ2-1	-	-	CASSFGPGQIYNEQFF